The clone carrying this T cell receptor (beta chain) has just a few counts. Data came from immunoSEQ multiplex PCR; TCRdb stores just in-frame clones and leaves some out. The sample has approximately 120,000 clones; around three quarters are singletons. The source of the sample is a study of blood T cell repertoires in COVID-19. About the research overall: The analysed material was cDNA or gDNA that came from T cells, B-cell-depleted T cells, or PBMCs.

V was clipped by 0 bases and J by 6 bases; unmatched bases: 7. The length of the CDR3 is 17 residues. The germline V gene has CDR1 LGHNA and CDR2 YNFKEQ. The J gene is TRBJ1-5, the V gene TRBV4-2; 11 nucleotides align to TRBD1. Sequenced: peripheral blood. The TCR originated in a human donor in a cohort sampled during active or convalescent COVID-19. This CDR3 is CASSQEFLDRGLQPQHF. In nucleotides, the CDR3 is TGTGCCAGCAGCCAAGAATTTTTGGACAGGGGGCTTCAGCCCCAGCATTTT.